These 19 T cell receptor beta chains were all obtained from the same sample, sequenced in a study of cytomegalovirus exposure and HLA in healthy donors. Sequencing was performed with immunoSEQ multiplex PCR; in TCRdb, only in-frame clones are kept and a portion is missing. The table records 200,000 to 300,000 clones, about 86% of them present only once. The sample consisted of PBMCs. The receptors were sampled from a woman under 40 in good health and CMV-seropositive.

J is TRBJ1-5 and V is TRBV7-9, with D tentatively TRBD1 (6 bases). Germline values: CDR1 SEHNR, CDR2 FQNEAQ (reference sequence). Trimming pared 4 bases from V and 4 bases from J, leaving 8 bases between. The CDR3 covers 13 residues. CDR3 in amino acids: CASSSDSNQPQHF. The CDR3 bases are TGTGCCAGCAGCTCGGACAGTAATCAGCCCCAGCATTTT.

In DNA form, the CDR3 reads TGTGCCAGCTCACCTGCCCTAGATGGCACAGATACGCAGTATTTT. It yields the protein CASSPALDGTDTQYF. V and J are TRBV18 and TRBJ2-3, with no clear D. Per the germline V gene, CDR1 is KGHSH and CDR2 is LQKENI. The CDR3 has 15 residues. Trimming cost V 3 bases and J 1 base, with 11 bases left between them.

J is TRBJ2-7 and V is TRBV2; TRBD2 might be the D (5 bases). In germline, CDR1 is SNHLY, CDR2 FYNNEI. V dropped 7 bases and J dropped 6 bases, with 10 bases sitting between them. The CDR3 spans 11 residues. CDR3 amino acids: CASTTEAEQYF. The CDR3 region has the DNA TGTGCCAGCACCACGGAGGCCGAGCAGTACTTC. Based on the CDR3 plus reference TRBV2 and TRBJ2-7, the full variable domain is EPEVTQTPSHQVTQMGQEVILRCVPISNHLYFYWYRQILGQKVEFLVSFYNNEISEKSEIFDDQFSVERPDGSNFTLKIRSTKLEDSAMYFCASTTEAEQYFGPGTRLTVT.

The chain has TRBV7-3 and TRBJ2-2, with D unresolved. The germline CDR1 and CDR2 sequences are SGHTA and FQGTGA. The CDR3 consists of 13 residues. V gave up 1 base and J gave up 6 bases, with 6 bases separating them. CDR3 protein: CASSLMRSGELFF. CDR3 in DNA: TGTGCCAGCAGCTTAATGAGGTCCGGGGAGCTGTTTTTT.

This clone was recorded once. The chain links TRBV7-3 to TRBJ2-1, with D perhaps TRBD2 (6 bases). V lost 4 bases to trimming and J lost 7 bases, with 17 bases between them. This CDR3 region has 15 residues. Germline CDR1 SGHTA, CDR2 FQGTGA. The CDR3: CASSSETSSVNEQFF. The CDR3 nucleotides read TGTGCCAGCAGCTCAGAAACTAGCTCTGTGAATGAGCAGTTCTTC.

V gene TRBV5-4 combines with J gene TRBJ2-7; a possible D gene is TRBD1 (5 bases). The CDR3 covers 14 residues. In germline, CDR1 is SGHNT, CDR2 YYREEE (reference sequence). V dropped 5 bases and J dropped 7 bases, with 19 bases sitting between them. The CDR3 loop reads CASSFRSPREEQYF. The CDR3 DNA follows: TGTGCCAGCAGTTTCAGAAGCCCCAGGGAAGAGCAGTACTTC.

V and J are TRBV7-9 and TRBJ2-3, with D unclear. This CDR3 has 12 amino acids. V was clipped by 4 bases and J by 6 bases, with 8 bases between them. Germline-derived CDR1 and CDR2 are SEHNR and FQNEAQ (reference sequence). The CDR3 region has the DNA TGTGCCAGCAGCTCAGACGGGGATACGCAGTATTTT. Encoded protein: CASSSDGDTQYF.

This chain uses TRBV2 with TRBJ1-1, with 9 bases fitting TRBD1. Germline lookup yields CDR1 SNHLY and CDR2 FYNNEI. After removal of 11 bases from V and 4 bases from J, the junction contained 2 bases not matched to a gene. The CDR3 is made up of 11 amino acids. In DNA form, the CDR3 reads TGTGCCGGGGACAGGGCCACTGAAGCTTTCTTT. Translation gives CAGDRATEAFF.

The chain's CDR3 is CASSPRSTGTPLGVSYEQYF. CDR3 coding DNA: TGTGCCAGCAGCCCACGGTCAACCGGGACTCCTCTCGGTGTCTCCTACGAGCAGTACTTC. V gene TRBV9 combines with J gene TRBJ2-7; possibly TRBD2 for D (6 bases). This CDR3 region has 20 residues. Trimming removed 4 bases from V and 0 bases from J, with 29 bases in between. The germline gives CDR1 SGDLS, CDR2 YYNGEE.

This clone has a single count. CDR3 DNA sequence: TGTGCCAGCAGCCATCGGGGTTTCTCTGGAAACACCATATATTTT. Translated: CASSHRGFSGNTIYF. V gene TRBV14 combines with J gene TRBJ1-3; no definite D call. V was shortened by 3 bases and J by 0 bases, with 9 bases between the two germline ends. Germline CDR1 SGHDN, CDR2 FVKESK. The CDR3 is made up of 15 amino acids.

J is TRBJ1-2 and V is TRBV28; no firm D call. This CDR3 spans 12 amino acids. Deletions cut 2 bases from V and 4 bases from J, with 5 bases between. CDR1 MDHEN and CDR2 SYDVKM come from the germline V gene. CDR3 sequence: CASSLPTYGYTF. The CDR3 region has the DNA TGTGCCAGCAGTTTACCTACCTATGGCTACACCTTC.

The chain carries TRBV5-1 and TRBJ2-3; TRBD2 is a possible D gene (6 bases). Per germline, CDR1 SGHRS and CDR2 YFSETQ. The CDR3 loop spans 19 amino acids. V was cut by 2 bases and J by 0 bases, with 22 bases left in between. CDR3 amino acids: CASSFQAVPTSTSTDTQYF. In DNA form, the CDR3 reads TGCGCCAGCAGCTTTCAAGCGGTCCCCACTAGCACTAGCACAGATACGCAGTATTTT.

This clone has a single count. This chain links TRBV14 with TRBJ2-5; D remains ambiguous. V lost 1 base, J lost 0 bases, and 6 bases lay in between. Per germline, CDR1 SGHDN and CDR2 FVKESK. The CDR3 spans 14 residues. This CDR3 is CASSQARYQETQYF. CDR3 nucleotides: TGTGCCAGCAGCCAAGCGCGATACCAAGAGACCCAGTACTTC.

This sequence joins TRBV6-1 and TRBJ2-7, with 7 bases aligning to TRBD1. The CDR3 runs 15 residues. Germline CDR1 reads MNHNS; CDR2 reads SASEGT. The V gene end was trimmed by 7 bases and the J gene end by 0 bases; junction bases not matched to a gene: 9. Written as DNA, the CDR3 is TGTGCCAGCAAAGGACAGGATACCTCCTCCTACGAGCAGTACTTC. It codes for CASKGQDTSSYEQYF.

The rearrangement links TRBV27 to TRBJ1-3; 8 bases line up with TRBD1. This CDR3 region has 15 residues. Per the germline V gene, CDR1 is MNHEY and CDR2 is SMNVEV (reference sequence). V trimming: 3 bases; J trimming: 2 bases; junction bases outside the gene matches: 3. The CDR3 protein is CASSLQGAAGNTIYF. The DNA of the CDR3 is TGTGCCAGCAGTTTGCAGGGGGCAGCTGGAAACACCATATATTTT.

The V call is TRBV7-8, the J call TRBJ2-1, with 13 bases matching TRBD2. The CDR3 spans 21 residues. V shed 5 bases, J shed 6 bases, and the junction held 22 bases outside the gene matches. CDR1 is SGHVS, CDR2 FQNEAQ, per germline. The CDR3 here is CASSHRTPGARTSGSGNEQFF. As DNA, the CDR3 is TGTGCCAGCAGCCATCGAACACCAGGCGCAAGGACTAGCGGGAGTGGCAATGAGCAGTTCTTC.

About this clone: A read error may produce the germline difference seen at one junction end. The rearrangement joins TRBV11-3 to TRBJ1-1, with no clear D. This CDR3 has 13 amino acids. Germline CDR1 reads SGHNT; CDR2 reads YENEEA. In DNA, the CDR3 is TGTGCCAGCAGCTTTTTACTTAACAGTGAAGCTTTCTTT. Translation gives CASSFLLNSEAFF.

The gene calls are TRBV30 and TRBJ1-5; 10 bases are a match to TRBD1. J was trimmed by 6 bases and V by 5 bases; bases with no gene match: 10. Germline V gene sequence: CDR1 GTSNPN, CDR2 SVGIG (reference sequence). This CDR3 has 15 residues. The CDR3 region is CAWSPGTGAGQPQHF. The DNA of the CDR3 is TGTGCCTGGTCTCCCGGGACAGGGGCGGGTCAGCCCCAGCATTTT.

The chain has TRBV6-1 and TRBJ2-1; TRBD2 aligns across 11 bases. V was clipped by 4 bases and J by 6 bases; unmatched bases: 5. CDR3 length: 15 amino acids. Germline assignment: CDR1 MNHNS and CDR2 SASEGT. The CDR3 DNA follows: TGTGCCAGCAGTGCCCTAGCGGGGGGTGCCAATGAGCAGTTCTTC. Protein sequence: CASSALAGGANEQFF.